The 24 T cell receptor gamma chains reported below all come from one sample, sequenced in a study of Vδ1+ human thymocytes. Study results and caveats: Thymic TRG and TRD repertoires appeared highly polyclonal, with Gaussian CDR3 length distributions.

Sequences come from RNA converted to cDNA by reverse transcription. CDR3 amplicons came from multiplex PCR with pooled V-gene forward and constant-region reverse primers. TCRdb reanalyzed the multiplex PCR reads using CATT. The sample lists around 11,000 gamma-chain clones, roughly 45% occurring once. These receptors' targets are unknown. Sequenced sample: Vdelta1+ gamma-delta thymocytes from the thymus. Subset specified: FACS-sorted CD3+ TCRalphabeta- TCRVdelta1+ TCRVdelta2- thymocytes. The receptors come from a boy under three years old who had congenital heart surgery.

The chain employs TRGV9 and TRGJP2. The ends lost 2 bases at V and 0 bases at J; junction bases unmatched: 3. The CDR3 sequence is 15 residues long. CDR1 and CDR2 from the germline V gene are GITISATS and ISYDGTV (reference sequence). The CDR3 reads CALWEEYSSDWIKTF. The CDR3 region has the DNA TGTGCCTTGTGGGAGGAATATAGTAGTGATTGGATCAAGACGTTT.

The gene calls are TRGV4 and TRGJ1 or TRGJ2. Germline values: CDR1 EGSTGY, CDR2 YDSYTSSV. The CDR3 has 13 amino acids. V lost 3 bases, J lost 8 bases, and 10 bases stayed unmatched. The CDR3 is CATWDIAWDKKLF. In nucleotides, the CDR3 is TGTGCCACCTGGGATATAGCCTGGGATAAGAAACTCTTT.

V gene TRGV4 combines with J gene TRGJ1 or TRGJ2. Trimming at V came to 5 bases and at J to 0 bases, leaving 4 bases not matched to a gene. In germline, CDR1 is EGSTGY, CDR2 YDSYTSSV. This CDR3 has 13 residues. CDR3 loop: CATWAWNYYKKLF. The CDR3 DNA is TGTGCCACCTGGGCGTGGAATTATTATAAGAAACTCTTT.

In this sample, this clone turned up a few times. A read error may explain this, as a much larger clone is one base away. V and J are TRGV9 and TRGJ1 or TRGJ2. CDR1 and CDR2 (germline): GITISATS, ISYDGTV (reference sequence). The V segment lost 6 bases and the J segment 4 bases; nucleotides outside the gene matches: 3. The CDR3 is 11 amino acids. Written as DNA, the CDR3 is TGTGCCTTGTGGAAGTATTATAAGAAACTCTTT. Protein sequence: CALWKYYKKLF.

This clone is classed as medium-sized. The chain uses TRGV9 and TRGJ1 or TRGJ2. CDR1 and CDR2 (germline): GITISATS, ISYDGTV (reference sequence). The V gene end was trimmed by 0 bases and the J gene end by 3 bases; junction bases not matched to a gene: 2. The CDR3 spans 13 residues. The CDR3 sequence is CALWEVCYYKKLF. The CDR3 DNA reads TGTGCCTTGTGGGAGGTGTGTTATTATAAGAAACTCTTT.

The sample holds a few counts of this clone. The gene calls are TRGV4 and TRGJ1 or TRGJ2. Germline CDR1 is EGSTGY and CDR2 is YDSYTSSV. V trimming: 5 bases; J trimming: 3 bases; junction bases outside the gene matches: 10. This CDR3 comprises 14 residues. Here the CDR3 reads CATWGKGGYYKKLF. CDR3 DNA sequence: TGTGCCACCTGGGGGAAGGGGGGTTATTATAAGAAACTCTTT.

This chain connects TRGV8 to TRGJ1 or TRGJ2. No J gene was available from TCRdb, and it was assigned here by a germline match of the DNA. CDR1 and CDR2 from the germline V gene are VENAVY and YDSYNSRV. V shed 0 bases, J shed 5 bases, and the junction held 7 bases outside the gene matches. CDR3 size: 14 residues. CDR3 protein: CATWDRKADYKKLF. CDR3 nucleotides: TGTGCCACCTGGGATAGGAAGGCCGATTATAAGAAACTCTTT.

The rearrangement uses TRGV4 and TRGJ1 or TRGJ2. TCRdb does not report a J gene; here it was assigned by matching the DNA to germline references. The CDR3 spans 12 residues. Germline CDR1 and CDR2: EGSTGY and YDSYTSSV. V gave up 7 bases and J gave up 4 bases; unmatched junction bases: 7. CDR3 in amino acids: CATCRTYYKKLF. DNA of the CDR3: TGTGCCACCTGCCGGACCTATTATAAGAAACTCTTT.

The chain employs TRGV5 and TRGJ1 or TRGJ2. The J gene, not given by TCRdb, was assigned here from a germline match of the nucleotide sequence. V was pared by 5 bases and J by 9 bases, with 7 bases of the junction left unmatched. From germline, CDR1 is VINAFY and CDR2 YDVSNSKD. This CDR3 contains 11 residues. CDR3 sequence reads: CATWAICKKLF. The CDR3 nucleotides are TGTGCCACCTGGGCGATATGTAAGAAACTCTTT.

Points on this clone: At the DNA level, this CDR3 is encoded by other sequences in the same sample as well. J is TRGJP2 and V is TRGV9. The CDR3 spans 16 residues. The V and J ends lost 0 bases and 3 bases, in that order; junction bases with no gene match: 7. CDR1 and CDR2 from the germline V gene are GITISATS and ISYDGTV (reference sequence). CDR3 sequence reads: CALWEVHCGSDWIKTF. CDR3 bases: TGTGCCTTGTGGGAGGTGCACTGTGGTAGTGATTGGATCAAGACGTTT.

This rearrangement joins TRGV2 to TRGJP2. TCRdb supplies no J gene; here it was assigned by aligning the nucleotide sequence to germline. This CDR3 spans 18 amino acids. The germline gives CDR1 EGSNGY, CDR2 YDSYNSKV. With V trimmed by 0 bases and J by 3 bases, 13 bases remained unmatched. The CDR3 loop reads CATWDGRVNGGSDWIKTF. The CDR3 DNA reads TGTGCCACCTGGGACGGGCGCGTCAATGGAGGTAGTGATTGGATCAAGACGTTT.

The chain links TRGV9 to TRGJP. The CDR3 has 15 residues. Germline lookup yields CDR1 GITISATS and CDR2 ISYDGTV (reference sequence). Trimming at V came to 6 bases and at J to 5 bases, leaving 4 bases not matched to a gene. The CDR3 reads CALWKEELGKKIKVF. The CDR3 DNA reads as TGTGCCTTGTGGAAAGAAGAGTTGGGCAAAAAAATCAAGGTATTT.

Comment on this clone: Other DNA sequences in this sample translate to the same CDR3. The chain recombines TRGV4 with TRGJ1 or TRGJ2. The J gene was not available in TCRdb and was assigned here by matching the DNA to germline segments. Germline V gene lookup returns CDR1 EGSTGY and CDR2 YDSYTSSV. The CDR3 runs 12 residues. The V segment lost 0 bases and the J segment 8 bases; nucleotides outside the gene matches: 4. The CDR3 nucleotides read TGTGCCACCTGGGATGGGCCTGATAAGAAACTCTTT. This sequence encodes CATWDGPDKKLF.

The V call is TRGV3, the J call TRGJ1 or TRGJ2. TCRdb is silent on the J gene; assignment here came from matching the DNA to germline. Germline CDR1 VTNTFY, CDR2 YDVSTARD (reference sequence). The CDR3 extends over 13 amino acids. Unmatched junction bases numbered 5, after V lost 3 bases and J lost 3 bases. CDR3: CATWDRFYYKKLF. CDR3 nucleotide sequence: TGTGCCACCTGGGACCGATTTTATTATAAGAAACTCTTT.

This clone was observed a few times. The chain is built from TRGV5 and TRGJ1 or TRGJ2. The junction had 3 bases not matched to a gene; V was cut back by 0 bases and J by 7 bases. The length of the CDR3 is 12 residues. Germline CDR1 is VINAFY and CDR2 is YDVSNSKD. The CDR3 sequence: CATWDRPYKKLF. In nucleotides, the CDR3 is TGTGCCACCTGGGACAGGCCATATAAGAAACTCTTT.

The chain carries TRGV4 and TRGJ1 or TRGJ2. TCRdb does not report a J gene; here it was assigned by matching the DNA to germline references. Per germline, CDR1 EGSTGY and CDR2 YDSYTSSV. The V gene end was trimmed by 0 bases and the J gene end by 10 bases; junction bases not matched to a gene: 9. This CDR3 comprises 13 residues. The CDR3 DNA reads as TGTGCCACCTGGGATGGGCCGGAATCGAAGAAACTCTTT. This gives the protein CATWDGPESKKLF.

V usage is TRGV3 and J usage is TRGJ1 or TRGJ2. TCRdb carries no J gene annotation; the J gene was assigned here by matching the DNA with germline. Germline CDR1 and CDR2: VTNTFY and YDVSTARD (reference sequence). This CDR3 comprises 12 residues. The ends lost 0 bases at V and 12 bases at J; junction bases unmatched: 8. The CDR3 nucleotides read TGTGCCACCTGGGACAGGCGATGGGGGAAACTCTTT. This encodes CATWDRRWGKLF.

The rearrangement joins TRGV4 to TRGJ1 or TRGJ2. TCRdb carries no J gene annotation; the J gene was assigned here by matching the DNA with germline. V shed 0 bases, J shed 6 bases, and the junction held 8 bases outside the gene matches. Looked up from germline, CDR1 is EGSTGY and CDR2 is YDSYTSSV. The CDR3 runs to 14 residues. CDR3 nucleotides: TGTGCCACCTGGGATGGGGGAGGGGCTTATAAGAAACTCTTT. Residues: CATWDGGGAYKKLF.

The J gene is TRGJP2, the V gene TRGV3. TCRdb lists no J gene, so it was determined here by aligning the DNA to germline. Germline assignment: CDR1 VTNTFY and CDR2 YDVSTARD (reference sequence). The CDR3 covers 14 residues. The ends lost 5 bases at V and 0 bases at J; junction bases unmatched: 3. CDR3 in DNA: TGTGCCACCTGGGGCCATAGTAGTGATTGGATCAAGACGTTT. As protein: CATWGHSSDWIKTF.

V is TRGV4 and J is TRGJ1 or TRGJ2. This CDR3 has 13 residues. The V gene end was trimmed by 4 bases and the J gene end by 5 bases; junction bases not matched to a gene: 8. Looked up from germline, CDR1 is EGSTGY and CDR2 is YDSYTSSV. CDR3 loop: CATWDRSNYKKLF. DNA of the CDR3: TGTGCCACCTGGGACAGGTCGAATTATAAGAAACTCTTT.

This clone occurred once. This sample also contains other DNA sequences that code for the same CDR3. The genes are TRGV3 and TRGJ1 or TRGJ2. The J gene comes from matching the DNA to germline here; TCRdb lacks it. This CDR3 is 13 amino acids long. From germline, CDR1 is VTNTFY and CDR2 YDVSTARD (reference sequence). With V trimmed by 0 bases and J by 7 bases, 6 bases remained unmatched. The DNA for the CDR3 is TGTGCCACCTGGGACAGGCTGCGGTATAAGAAACTCTTT. Translation gives CATWDRLRYKKLF.

The chain links TRGV2 to TRGJP2. TCRdb is silent on the J gene; assignment here came from matching the DNA to germline. Germline V gene data show CDR1 as EGSNGY and CDR2 as YDSYNSKV. The CDR3 extends over 17 amino acids. V trimming: 0 bases; J trimming: 5 bases; junction bases outside the gene matches: 12. The CDR3 DNA follows: TGTGCCACCTGGGACGGGCCGGTTGGGGGAAGTGATTGGATCAAGACGTTT. It encodes CATWDGPVGGSDWIKTF.

The chain joins TRGV4 to TRGJ1 or TRGJ2. Since TCRdb gives no J gene, matching the DNA to germline was used here to assign it. Trimming took 10 bases from V and 7 from J; bases not matched to a gene: 10. Germline V gene lookup returns CDR1 EGSTGY and CDR2 YDSYTSSV. This CDR3 region has 11 residues. In nucleotides, the CDR3 is TGTGCCACTCTCACGGGGTATAAGAAACTCTTT. Translation gives CATLTGYKKLF.

This chain links TRGV4 with TRGJ1 or TRGJ2. The J gene, not given by TCRdb, was assigned here from a germline match of the nucleotide sequence. Germline CDR1 reads EGSTGY; CDR2 reads YDSYTSSV. V shed 2 bases, J shed 5 bases, and the junction held 3 bases outside the gene matches. This CDR3 is 12 amino acids long. The CDR3 reads CATWDVHYKKLF. The CDR3 DNA reads as TGTGCCACCTGGGATGTTCATTATAAGAAACTCTTT.